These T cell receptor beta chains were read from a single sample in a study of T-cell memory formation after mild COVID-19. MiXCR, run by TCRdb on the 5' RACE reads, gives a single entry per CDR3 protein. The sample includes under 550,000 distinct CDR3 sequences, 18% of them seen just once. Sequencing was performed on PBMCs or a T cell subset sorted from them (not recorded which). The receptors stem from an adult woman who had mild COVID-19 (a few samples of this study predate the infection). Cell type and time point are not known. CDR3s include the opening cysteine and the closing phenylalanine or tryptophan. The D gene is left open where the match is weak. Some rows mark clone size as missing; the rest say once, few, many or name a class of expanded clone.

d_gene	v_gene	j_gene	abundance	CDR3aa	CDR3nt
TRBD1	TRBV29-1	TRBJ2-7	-	CSVEGGGQGAFEQYF	TGCAGCGTTGAAGGAGGGGGACAGGGGGCGTTCGAGCAGTACTTC
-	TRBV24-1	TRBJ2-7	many	CATSDWQGREQYF	TGTGCCACCAGTGATTGGCAGGGTAGAGAGCAGTACTTC
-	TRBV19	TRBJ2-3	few	CASSISTRGTQYF	TGTGCCAGTAGTATTTCCACGAGAGGGACGCAGTATTTT
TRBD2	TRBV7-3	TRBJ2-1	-	CASSFSGSNNEQFF	TGTGCCAGCAGCTTTAGCGGGAGTAACAATGAGCAGTTCTTC
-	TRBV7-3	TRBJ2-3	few	CASRGSADTQYF	TGTGCCAGCAGGGGGAGCGCAGATACGCAGTATTTT
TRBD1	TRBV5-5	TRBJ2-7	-	CASSFSLPGQGSEQYF	TGTGCCAGCAGCTTCAGCTTGCCGGGACAGGGCTCCGAGCAGTACTTC
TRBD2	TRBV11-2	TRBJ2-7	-	CASSLEGLAGVDYEQYF	TGTGCCAGCAGCTTAGAGGGGCTAGCGGGGGTCGACTACGAGCAGTACTTC
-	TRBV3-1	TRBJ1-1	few	CASSAQGTSEAFF	TGTGCCAGCAGTGCGCAGGGGACCTCTGAAGCTTTCTTT
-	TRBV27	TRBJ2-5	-	CASSLYSPRGTVGGSYETQYF	TGTGCCAGCAGTTTATACTCGCCTCGGGGTACCGTGGGGGGTTCTTATGAGACCCAGTACTTC
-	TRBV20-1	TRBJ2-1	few	CSARDSRLQFF	TGCAGTGCTAGAGATTCGAGGCTTCAGTTCTTC
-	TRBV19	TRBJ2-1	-	CASMGSPSYNEQFF	TGTGCCAGTATGGGCAGTCCCTCCTACAATGAGCAGTTCTTC
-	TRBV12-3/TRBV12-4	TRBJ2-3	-	CASTLGGAADTQYF	TGTGCCAGCACTTTAGGGGGGGCCGCAGATACGCAGTATTTT
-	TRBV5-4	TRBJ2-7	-	CASSITGSYSYEQYF	TGTGCCAGCAGCATTACCGGGTCCTACTCCTACGAGCAGTACTTC